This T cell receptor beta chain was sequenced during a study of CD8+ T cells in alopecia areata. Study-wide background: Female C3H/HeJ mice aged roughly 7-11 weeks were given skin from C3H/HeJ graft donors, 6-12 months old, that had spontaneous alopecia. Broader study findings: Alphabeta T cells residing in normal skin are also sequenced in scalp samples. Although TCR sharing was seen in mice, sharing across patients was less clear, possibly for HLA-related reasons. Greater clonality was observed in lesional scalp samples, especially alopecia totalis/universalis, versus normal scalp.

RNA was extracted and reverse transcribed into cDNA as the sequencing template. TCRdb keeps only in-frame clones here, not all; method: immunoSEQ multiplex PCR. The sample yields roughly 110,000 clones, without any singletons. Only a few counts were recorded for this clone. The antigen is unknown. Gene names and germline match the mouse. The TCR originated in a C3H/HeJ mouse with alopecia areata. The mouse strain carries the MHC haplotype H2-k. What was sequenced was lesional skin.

The CDR3 bases that were read are TGTGCCAGCAGCCCCCGGGACAGTAGTGCAGAA. Its translation is CASSPRDSSAE. The CDR3, in full, reads CASSPRDSSAETLYF. The chain recombines TRBV14 with TRBJ2-3, with 7 bases identical to TRBD1. With the read ending 4 residues before the CDR3 end, the germline J gene is used to fill in that end. The germline V gene has CDR1 SGHDT and CDR2 FRDEAV. The CDR3 is made up of 15 amino acids. The ends lost 5 bases at V and 0 bases at J; junction bases unmatched: 6.